These 5 T cell receptor beta chains came from one sample sequenced in a study of CD8+ T cells in alopecia areata. cDNA serving as the sequencing template came from extracted, reverse transcribed RNA. Assay: immunoSEQ multiplex PCR; the TCRdb copy retains only in-frame clones and omits some. The table shows 190,000 or so clones, with roughly 60% occurring only once. Treatment reported: oral pan-JAK inhibitor, 5-10 mg twice daily. The sequencing here drew on CD4+ T cells sorted from blood, taken at week 24, from a patient treated with tofacitinib. Every receptor here comes from a human donor with alopecia areata.

This clone has a handful of counts. The same CDR3 also results from other DNA sequences found in this sample. The chain is built from TRBV5-1 and TRBJ1-3, with D perhaps matching TRBD1 (6 bases). CDR3 length equals 15 residues. Germline V gene lookup returns CDR1 SGHRS and CDR2 YFSETQ. The ends were cut back, 3 bases at V and 4 bases at J, with 14 bases in the middle. The chain's CDR3 is CASSSTTGTGNTIYF. CDR3 DNA: TGCGCCAGCAGCTCCACTACAGGGACCGGAAACACCATATATTTT.

This clone was recorded a few times. The genes are TRBV2 and TRBJ2-3; TRBD2 matches at 12 bases. J was trimmed by 9 bases and V by 6 bases; bases with no gene match: 7. This CDR3 is 14 amino acids long. Per germline, CDR1 SNHLY and CDR2 FYNNEI. The CDR3 DNA reads as TGTGCCAGCAGGACCGCCGGGACTAGCGGGACGCAGTATTTT. Its protein is CASRTAGTSGTQYF.

V and J are TRBV5-1 and TRBJ2-7; D gene uncertain. Per the germline V gene, CDR1 is SGHRS and CDR2 is YFSETQ. The CDR3 has 14 amino acids. V was shortened by 2 bases and J by 6 bases, with 15 bases between the two germline ends. CDR3 DNA: TGCGCCAGCAGCTTTCCTGGCTCATCCCGCGAGCAGTACTTC. Its translation: CASSFPGSSREQYF.

This chain uses TRBV9 with TRBJ2-7, with D perhaps TRBD1 (6 bases). This CDR3 region has 15 residues. The V gene's germline CDR1 is SGDLS and CDR2 YYNGEE. V lost 4 bases, J lost 0 bases, and 14 bases lay in between. In DNA form, the CDR3 reads TGTGCCAGCAGCCGCCAGGCAGGGGCCTCCTACGAGCAGTACTTC. It codes for CASSRQAGASYEQYF.

The chain combines TRBV29-1 with TRBJ1-1; no definite D call. The CDR3 contains 9 residues. The germline V and J ends were trimmed by 4 bases and 11 bases, with 8 bases remaining between them. CDR1 and CDR2 (germline): SQVTM, ANQGSEA. The CDR3 coding sequence is TGCAGCGTTGGGCCGGGGGCTTTCTTT. Translation gives CSVGPGAFF.